One sample yielded the 21 T cell receptor beta chains listed below, sequenced in a study of shared clonotypes between healthy human individuals. The naive CD8 fraction comprised CD45RO-negative cells positively selected for CCR7 and excluded terminally differentiated effector memory CD45RA+ cells. TCRdb keeps only in-frame clones here, not all; method: immunoSEQ multiplex PCR. Here the sample spans about 2,100,000 clones, just over 90% being singletons. What was sequenced was naive CD8+ T cells from PBMCs. These TCRs come from a man between 18 and 35 years old in good health. Some clones in this sample may be carry-over from other donors' samples.

The chain uses TRBV10-2 and TRBJ2-1; D uncertain. Per the germline V gene, CDR1 is WSHSY and CDR2 is SAAADI. The CDR3 covers 15 residues. V was shortened by 4 bases and J by 9 bases, with 19 bases between the two germline ends. CDR3 DNA: TGCGCCAGCAGTGGGGATTTAGGCCTCCGGCCTGAGCAGTTCTTC. Residues: CASSGDLGLRPEQFF.

The genes are TRBV2 and TRBJ2-2; no reliable D call. V lost 4 bases and J lost 1, with 13 bases in between. The CDR3 is 16 residues long. The germline V gene encodes CDR1 SNHLY and CDR2 FYNNEI. DNA of the CDR3: TGTGCCAGCAGTGTGGTGACATACGTGAACACCGGGGAGCTGTTTTTT. It is translated as CASSVVTYVNTGELFF.

The chain carries TRBV19 and TRBJ2-3, with TRBD2 as a possible D gene (5 bases). V lost 8 bases and J 2 bases, leaving 11 bases between the germline ends. CDR1 and CDR2 (germline): LNHDA, SQIVND (reference sequence). The CDR3 length is 13 residues. This CDR3 is CASQAEFTDTQYF. The DNA of the CDR3 is TGTGCCAGTCAAGCGGAGTTCACAGATACGCAGTATTTT.

The chain combines TRBV10-3 with TRBJ2-1; 7 nucleotides match TRBD2. Trimming removed 10 bases from V and 4 bases from J; junction bases left unmatched: 10. The germline CDR1 and CDR2 sequences are ENHRY and SYGVKD. This CDR3 spans 14 amino acids. The CDR3 DNA sequence: TGTGCCACCCGGCGGCCTAGCGGATACAATGAGCAGTTCTTC. It is translated as CATRRPSGYNEQFF.

Remarks on this clone: The same CDR3 also results from other DNA sequences found in this sample. The rearrangement links TRBV27 to TRBJ2-5; 7 nucleotides match TRBD1. The CDR3 covers 14 residues. Germline V gene sequence: CDR1 MNHEY, CDR2 SMNVEV (reference sequence). The V and J ends lost 0 bases and 5 bases, in that order; junction bases with no gene match: 3. The CDR3 bases are TGTGCCAGCAGTTTATCAGGGGGCGGGGAGACCCAGTACTTC. Protein product: CASSLSGGGETQYF.

The rearrangement joins TRBV19 to TRBJ2-1; perhaps D is TRBD1 or TRBD2 (5 bases each). CDR1 is LNHDA, CDR2 SQIVND, per germline (reference sequence). V lost 7 bases and J 4 bases, leaving 17 bases between the germline ends. CDR3 length: 15 residues. The CDR3 sequence: CASTPGRQPYNEQFF. The CDR3, as DNA: TGTGCCAGTACTCCGGGACGCCAACCTTACAATGAGCAGTTCTTC.

Only a few counts were recorded for this clone. The CDR3 loop is CASSQLAGTYNEQFF. Written as DNA, the CDR3 is TGTGCCAGCAGTCAGCTAGCGGGGACCTACAATGAGCAGTTCTTC. This chain connects TRBV11-2 to TRBJ2-1; TRBD2 matches at 9 bases. Trimming cost V 6 bases and J 2 bases; bases outside gene matches: 5. CDR1 is SGHAT and CDR2 is FQNNGV in the germline V gene. The CDR3 spans 15 residues.

The CDR3 nucleotides read TGTACGACGGGACAGGGGAACACCGGGGAGCTGTTTTTT. Its protein product is CTTGQGNTGELFF. The chain is built from TRBV28 and TRBJ2-2; 9 positions agree with TRBD1. Germline values: CDR1 MDHEN, CDR2 SYDVKM. The CDR3 sequence is 13 residues long.

The rearrangement joins TRBV9 to TRBJ2-4; D not resolved. The CDR3 is 13 residues long. Trimming pared 1 base from V and 8 bases from J, leaving 10 bases between. Germline V CDR1 and CDR2: SGDLS, YYNGEE. The CDR3 DNA is TGTGCCAGCAGCGTATTGACGGATGACATTCAGTACTTC. Its translation: CASSVLTDDIQYF. The full variable domain, its missing parts supplied by reference TRBV9 and TRBJ2-4, is DSGVTQTPKHLITATGQRVTLRCSPRSGDLSVYWYQQSLDQGLQFLIQYYNGEERAKGNILERFSAQQFPDLHSELNLSSLELGDSALYFCASSVLTDDIQYFGAGTRLSVL.

This clone occurred once. This CDR3 is CASSPSQGALFYGYTF. CDR3 DNA: TGTGCCAGCAGTCCATCACAGGGGGCTTTGTTCTATGGCTACACCTTC. The chain employs TRBV27 and TRBJ1-2; 9 positions agree with TRBD1. The CDR3 length is 16 residues. J lost 4 bases, V lost 5 bases, and 11 bases had no gene match. Germline V CDR1 and CDR2: MNHEY, SMNVEV (reference sequence).

The CDR3 nucleotides are TGTGCCAGCAGTCCGGGACCTGACTCCTACGAGCAGTACTTC. Translating it yields CASSPGPDSYEQYF. This chain connects TRBV28 to TRBJ2-7; D could derive from TRBD1 or TRBD2 (5 bases each). CDR1 and CDR2 (germline): MDHEN, SYDVKM. Trimming stripped 5 bases from V and 0 bases from J, with 11 bases between. CDR3 length equals 14 residues.

The chain combines TRBV11-2 with TRBJ1-2; D not resolved. Germline-derived CDR1 and CDR2 are SGHAT and FQNNGV. The length of the CDR3 is 14 residues. The V end was cut by 5 bases, the J end by 4 bases, with 14 bases between. The CDR3 region has the DNA TGTGCCAGCAGCGGAGTTGACGGATTCTATGGCTACACCTTC. This codes for CASSGVDGFYGYTF.

V usage is TRBV23-1 and J usage is TRBJ2-7; no firm D call. TRBV23-1 belongs to the ORF category, with a function that is uncertain. The CDR3 sequence is 16 residues long. Trimming stripped 0 bases from V and 2 bases from J, with 14 bases between. In DNA, the CDR3 is TGCGCCAGCAGTCAATCGATCAAACATTCTGCCTACGAGCAGTACTTC. Translated, it gives CASSQSIKHSAYEQYF.

This chain links TRBV11-2 with TRBJ2-7; D is unclear. Germline V lookup: CDR1 SGHAT, CDR2 FQNNGV. The CDR3 loop spans 15 amino acids. V gave up 0 bases and J gave up 3 bases, with 12 bases separating them. The CDR3 is CASSLEDLAGYEQYF. The CDR3 DNA reads as TGTGCCAGCAGCTTAGAGGATTTAGCAGGCTACGAGCAGTACTTC.

The chain employs TRBV6-1 and TRBJ1-2, with D uncertain. This CDR3 has 15 residues. Germline V gives CDR1 MNHNS, CDR2 SASEGT. Trimming took off 5 bases at V and 3 bases at J, with 16 bases between the two ends. CDR3 sequence reads: CASSRGQSTYYGYTF. The DNA for the CDR3 is TGTGCCAGCAGTCGTGGGCAGTCAACGTACTATGGCTACACCTTC.

Points on this clone: Different DNA sequences within this sample yield the same CDR3. V gene TRBV19 combines with J gene TRBJ2-1; D remains ambiguous. The V gene lost 3 bases and the J gene lost 7 bases, with 7 bases spanning the gap. The V gene's germline CDR1 is LNHDA and CDR2 SQIVND (reference sequence). The CDR3 is 12 amino acids. The DNA for the CDR3 is TGTGCCAGTAGTATTACCGGTAATGAGCAGTTCTTC. Encoded protein: CASSITGNEQFF.

The chain couples TRBV7-9 to TRBJ2-4; D is unclear. The CDR3 runs to 13 residues. Germline V gene sequence: CDR1 SEHNR, CDR2 FQNEAQ (reference sequence). V gave up 2 bases and J gave up 8 bases, with 10 bases separating them. CDR3 sequence reads: CASSLIDSYIQYF. CDR3 nucleotide sequence: TGTGCCAGCAGCTTAATAGACTCTTACATTCAGTACTTC.

The V and J genes are TRBV7-9 and TRBJ1-4; D unresolved. Trimming cost V 5 bases and J 1 base, with 8 bases left between them. The CDR3 is made up of 14 amino acids. The germline V gene encodes CDR1 SEHNR and CDR2 FQNEAQ (reference sequence). The CDR3 nucleotides read TGTGCCAGCAGCCGGGAGGTAACTAATGAAAAACTGTTTTTT. Translation: CASSREVTNEKLFF.

J is TRBJ2-3 and V is TRBV29-1; 8 nucleotides align to TRBD1. From germline, CDR1 is SQVTM and CDR2 ANQGSEA. This CDR3 spans 15 amino acids. The trim removed 6 bases at V and 0 bases at J, leaving 8 bases unmatched. The DNA of the CDR3 is TGCAGCGTGCCTACGGGACAGGCGAGCACAGATACGCAGTATTTT. Its protein product is CSVPTGQASTDTQYF.

This chain uses TRBV4-3 with TRBJ2-1; TRBD2 matches 10 bases. Losses at the gene ends were 1 base for V and 5 bases for J; bases not matched to a gene: 5. There are 16 residues in the CDR3. Germline V gene data show CDR1 as LGHNA and CDR2 as YSLEER. CDR3 in DNA: TGCGCCAGCAGCCAAGGATCAGCGGGGGGGAACAATGAGCAGTTCTTC. As protein: CASSQGSAGGNNEQFF.

This sequence joins TRBV2 and TRBJ1-4, with TRBD1 matching 10 bases. The V segment lost 8 bases and the J segment 8 bases; nucleotides outside the gene matches: 5. The CDR3 consists of 13 residues. Germline lookup yields CDR1 SNHLY and CDR2 FYNNEI. This CDR3 is CASWDRGSEKLFF. As DNA, the CDR3 is TGTGCCAGCTGGGACAGGGGAAGCGAAAAACTGTTTTTT.